This TCR beta chain emerged from a study of shared clonotypes between healthy human individuals. Data came from immunoSEQ multiplex PCR; TCRdb stores just in-frame clones and leaves some out. The sample shows about 500,000 clones, about 74% of them seen only once. The CDR3 has 14 residues. With V trimmed by 6 bases and J by 8 bases, 10 bases remained unmatched. Germline CDR1 is SGHNT and CDR2 is YYREEE (reference sequence). Study donors comprised healthy, HIV-negative adults devoid of recent acute infection or vaccination. The chain has TRBV5-4 and TRBJ1-2; the match to TRBD1 covers 10 bases. Sequencing was performed on PBMCs. The sequence was obtained from a woman between 40 and 55 years old in good health. Some clones in this sample may be carry-over from other donors' samples. CDR3 nucleotide sequence: TGTGCCAGCACCGATGACAGGGGGCAACGGGGCTACACCTTC. It encodes CASTDDRGQRGYTF.